Following are 16 T cell receptor beta chains from one sample sequenced in a study of glioma-infiltrating T cells. TCR alpha and beta CDR3 regions were amplified from RNA using iRepertoire nested multiplex PCR. TCRdb re-called the multiplex PCR reads with MiXCR, one entry per CDR3 protein. The sample yields roughly 200,000 distinct CDR3 sequences, around 30% seen once. The source material was glioma tissue, nonneoplastic brain tissue, or PBMCs (not recorded which). These receptors originate from a human donor with low-grade glioma or glioblastoma, undergoing nonglioma brain surgery, or in good health (not recorded which).

This clonotype was detected many times. The V gene is TRBV2, the J gene TRBJ1-1; D gene unclear. CDR3 length equals 15 residues. V dropped 2 bases and J dropped 1 base, with 11 bases sitting between them. Germline CDR1 and CDR2: SNHLY and FYNNEI. CDR3 in DNA: TGTGCCAGCAGTGAACCCACATACAAGAACACTGAAGCTTTCTTT. This codes for CASSEPTYKNTEAFF.

The sample holds many counts of this clonotype. The chain uses TRBV28 and TRBJ1-2, with D unresolved. The germline V gene has CDR1 MDHEN and CDR2 SYDVKM. V lost 6 bases to trimming and J lost 1 base, with 15 bases between them. The CDR3 has 15 residues. Here the CDR3 DNA reads TGTGCCAGCAGCGGTGGAACCCTATATAACTATGGCTACACCTTC. It is translated as CASSGGTLYNYGYTF.

As regards this clonotype: Just one base apart from a much larger clone, this may be a read error. The rearrangement uses TRBV29-1 and TRBJ1-2, with a weak D call TRBD1 (5 bases). Trimming left V 5 bases short and J 5 bases short, with 12 bases between. The CDR3 length is 12 residues. Germline V lookup: CDR1 SQVTM, CDR2 ANQGSEA. The CDR3 loop reads CSVYGGRYGYTF. CDR3 bases: TGCAGCGTTTACGGGGGTCGGTATGGCTACACCTTC.

Notes on this clonotype: A much larger clone lies a single base off, so this may be a read error. This sequence joins TRBV5-4 and TRBJ2-3; D is ambiguous. Germline CDR1 is SGHNT and CDR2 is YYREEE (reference sequence). This CDR3 contains 12 residues. The CDR3 DNA is TGTGCCCGCAGCTTTAACACAGATACGCAGTATTTT. Translated: CARSFNTDTQYF.

This clonotype was detected many times. The chain employs TRBV28 and TRBJ1-3, with 9 bases fitting TRBD1. V dropped 4 bases and J dropped 1; count of bases not matched to a gene: 8. This CDR3 is built from 17 residues. The germline V gene encodes CDR1 MDHEN and CDR2 SYDVKM. The CDR3 nucleotides read TGTGCCAGCAGTTCCTCCGGGACAGGGCGTTCTGGAAACACCATATATTTT. Its translation is CASSSSGTGRSGNTIYF. The variable domain in full, completed from reference TRBV28 and TRBJ1-3, reads DVKVTQSSRYLVKRTGEKVFLECVQDMDHENMFWYRQDPGLGLRLIYFSYDVKMKEKGDIPEGYSVSREKKERFSLILESASTNQTSMYLCASSSSGTGRSGNTIYFGEGSWLTVV.

This rearrangement joins TRBV11-1 to TRBJ2-2; the D is unclear. The CDR3 is 14 amino acids. V lost 0 bases to trimming and J lost 6 bases, with 8 bases between them. Germline lookup yields CDR1 SGHAT and CDR2 FQDESV (reference sequence). CDR3 in amino acids: CASSLARSAGELFF. As DNA, the CDR3 is TGTGCCAGCAGCTTAGCGCGGAGTGCCGGGGAGCTGTTTTTT.

In its sample, this clonotype was seen many times. The chain recombines TRBV7-9 with TRBJ2-3; D unresolved. Germline CDR1 SEHNR, CDR2 FQNEAQ (reference sequence). V gave up 6 bases and J gave up 5 bases, with 9 bases separating them. The CDR3 sequence is 12 residues long. The CDR3 sequence: CASSVGLDTQYF. Here the CDR3 DNA reads TGTGCCAGCAGTGTTGGGTTAGATACGCAGTATTTT.

This clonotype was detected ten times or more. The chain has TRBV20-1 and TRBJ2-1; 9 bases map to TRBD2. The CDR3 covers 17 residues. Trimming cost V 6 bases and J 0 bases; bases outside gene matches: 12. The V gene's germline CDR1 is DFQATT and CDR2 SNEGSKA (reference sequence). The CDR3 DNA is TGCAGTGCCCCCGGGGCCCTAGCGGGAAGCTCCTACAATGAGCAGTTCTTC. Translating it yields CSAPGALAGSSYNEQFF.

This clonotype showed up just a few times. This rearrangement joins TRBV3-1 to TRBJ1-2; D gene ambiguous. Germline V gene data show CDR1 as LGHDT and CDR2 as YNNKEL (reference sequence). V was trimmed by 0 bases and J by 5 bases, leaving 10 bases between them. This CDR3 contains 14 residues. The CDR3 protein is CASSQDPAGYGYTF. The CDR3, as DNA: TGTGCCAGCAGCCAAGACCCTGCGGGGTATGGCTACACCTTC.

At least ten counts were recorded for this clonotype. This chain uses TRBV29-1 with TRBJ2-7, with D uncertain. The ends were cut back, 3 bases at V and 3 bases at J, with 6 bases in the middle. There are 11 residues in the CDR3. Germline values: CDR1 SQVTM, CDR2 ANQGSEA. CDR3 sequence reads: CSVEANYEQYF. CDR3 sequence (DNA): TGCAGCGTTGAGGCGAACTACGAGCAGTACTTC.

This clonotype was found many times. This chain joins TRBV12-3 or TRBV12-4 and TRBJ2-3, with D unresolved. CDR3 length equals 11 residues. V gave up 5 bases and J gave up 6 bases, with 6 bases separating them. CDR3 in amino acids: CASSEADTQYF. CDR3 sequence (DNA): TGTGCCAGCAGTGAGGCGGATACGCAGTATTTT.

This clonotype was seen a handful of times. J is TRBJ2-7 and V is TRBV7-9; unclear D gene. Trimming left V 5 bases short and J 0 bases short, with 11 bases between. Germline V gene data show CDR1 as SEHNR and CDR2 as FQNEAQ (reference sequence). The CDR3 totals 14 residues. CDR3 sequence (DNA): TGTGCCAGCAGCCCGGCGACAAACTCCTACGAGCAGTACTTC. It is translated as CASSPATNSYEQYF.

This sequence joins TRBV29-1 and TRBJ1-5; D gene unclear. CDR3 length equals 14 residues. Germline CDR1 is SQVTM and CDR2 is ANQGSEA. Deletions cut 6 bases from V and 6 bases from J, with 18 bases between. CDR3 loop: CSVRTHGDGQPQHF. DNA for the CDR3: TGCAGCGTAAGGACCCACGGGGATGGTCAGCCCCAGCATTTT.

A note on this clonotype: One base away lies a much larger clone, so this may be a sequencing read error. The genes are TRBV3-1 and TRBJ2-7; TRBD2 aligns across 10 bases. From germline, CDR1 is LGHDT and CDR2 YNNKEL (reference sequence). V lost 6 bases and J lost 6; bases outside the gene matches: 2. This CDR3 has 12 amino acids. CDR3 coding DNA: TGTGCCAGCAGACTAGCGGGGCGCGAGCAGTACTTC. It specifies CASRLAGREQYF.

This clonotype was recorded a few times. The V gene is TRBV14, the J gene TRBJ2-7, with D maybe TRBD1 (5 bases). Germline assignment: CDR1 SGHDN and CDR2 FVKESK. The CDR3 spans 14 residues. V gave up 1 base and J gave up 2 bases, with 9 bases separating them. DNA for the CDR3: TGTGCCAGCAGCCAAGTAAAGGGGACCTACGAGCAGTACTTC. Residues: CASSQVKGTYEQYF.

At least ten counts were recorded for this clonotype. The chain combines TRBV27 with TRBJ1-2; TRBD1 agrees at 7 bases. V gave up 4 bases and J gave up 6 bases; unmatched junction bases: 2. CDR3 size: 12 residues. Germline V gives CDR1 MNHEY, CDR2 SMNVEV (reference sequence). This CDR3 reads CASSSTGNGYTF. In nucleotides, the CDR3 is TGTGCCAGCAGTTCGACAGGGAATGGCTACACCTTC.